This T cell receptor (beta chain) was captured in a study of control samples from healthy donors and cancer patients. This CDR3 is 12 amino acids long. V was cut by 4 bases and J by 6 bases, with 8 bases left in between. CDR1 is SGHNT and CDR2 is YENEEA in the germline V gene. Method: immunoSEQ multiplex PCR; TCRdb's copy keeps in-frame clones and lacks some. The table includes approximately 66,000 clones, roughly 90% detected once. This receptor was taken from a man aged 55 to 70 with colorectal cancer. Source material: PBMCs. This chain links TRBV11-3 with TRBJ2-3; D not resolved. As DNA, the CDR3 is TGTGCCAGCAGCTCACCTTGGGATACGCAGTATTTT. Translation gives CASSSPWDTQYF.